Only a few counts were recorded for the clone carrying this TCR beta chain. This sample is drawn from a study of T cells after yellow fever vaccination. The overall study: When fractions had low cell numbers, they were prepared with SMART-Seq v4 Ultra Low Input.

TCRdb reprocessed the 5' RACE reads with MiXCR, giving one entry per CDR3 protein. The sample lists about 550,000 distinct CDR3 sequences, about 19% occurring once. Looked up from germline, CDR1 is SGHTA and CDR2 is FQGNSA. V shed 1 base and J 5 bases; nucleotides not matched to a gene: 4. CDR3 length: 17 residues. The TCR originated in a young man who received the YFV17D yellow fever vaccine. The material sequenced was PBMCs, taken 15 days after the yellow fever booster vaccination. The rearrangement uses TRBV7-2 and TRBJ2-2, with TRBD2 matching over 13 bases. This CDR3 reads CASSLVGTSGTTGELFF. For the CDR3, the DNA is TGTGCCAGCAGCTTAGTGGGGACTAGCGGGACTACCGGGGAGCTGTTTTTT.